This entry lists 32 T cell receptor beta chains sequenced from one sample in a study of beta chain features in type 1 diabetes. Reverse transcription of all isolated RNA meant that expressed TCRB transcripts were sequenced. The repertoire was sequenced with immunoSEQ multiplex PCR; TCRdb's copy has only in-frame clones and lacks some. Of 150,000 or so clones in the sample, about a tenth were seen once. Material: central memory CD4+ T cells from blood. The receptors stem from a man aged 18 to 30 in good health.

The chain uses TRBV5-4 and TRBJ2-6, with TRBD1 identical over 9 bases. Trimming cost V 3 bases and J 3 bases; bases outside gene matches: 1. Germline CDR1 is SGHNT and CDR2 is YYREEE (reference sequence). The CDR3 spans 15 residues. DNA for the CDR3: TGTGCCAGCAGCTCGGGACAGGGTGGGGCCAACGTCCTGACTTTC. Residues: CASSSGQGGANVLTF.

This clone has only a few counts. The chain uses TRBV7-7 and TRBJ2-1; 8 nucleotides line up with TRBD1. Germline-derived CDR1 and CDR2 are SSHAT and FNYEAQ (reference sequence). With V trimmed by 3 bases and J by 6 bases, 7 bases remained unmatched. This CDR3 contains 15 residues. The CDR3: CASSFGTGVSNEQFF. Written as DNA, the CDR3 is TGTGCCAGCAGCTTCGGGACAGGAGTATCCAATGAGCAGTTCTTC. The whole variable domain, remainder taken from reference TRBV7-7 and TRBJ2-1, is GAGVSQSPRYKVTKRGQDVTLRCDPISSHATLYWYQQALGQGPEFLTYFNYEAQPDKSGLPSDRFSAERPEGSISTLTIQRTEQRDSAMYRCASSFGTGVSNEQFFGPGTRLTVL.

The chain joins TRBV5-1 to TRBJ2-7; 7 positions match TRBD1. The germline CDR1 and CDR2 sequences are SGHRS and YFSETQ. The CDR3 has 15 residues. V was clipped by 4 bases and J by 3 bases; unmatched bases: 10. CDR3 in amino acids: CASSPAGTELYEQYF. The CDR3 DNA follows: TGCGCCAGCAGCCCTGCCGGGACAGAACTCTACGAGCAGTACTTC.

This clone was observed a handful of times. The chain employs TRBV11-2 and TRBJ2-5, with D possibly TRBD2 on 6 matching bases. This CDR3 is 15 amino acids long. The germline gives CDR1 SGHAT, CDR2 FQNNGV. V dropped 5 bases and J dropped 5 bases, with 18 bases sitting between them. The CDR3 DNA follows: TGTGCCAGCAGCCTCGGAGTGGGAGGCAGGGAGACCCAGTACTTC. Protein product: CASSLGVGGRETQYF. The variable domain in full, with the rest retrieved from reference TRBV11-2 and TRBJ2-5, is EAGVAQSPRYKIIEKRQSVAFWCNPISGHATLYWYQQILGQGPKLLIQFQNNGVVDDSQLPKDRFSAERLKGVDSTLKIQPAKLEDSAVYLCASSLGVGGRETQYFGPGTRLLVL.

The table lists this clone with a few counts. This CDR3 is also generated by other DNA sequences in the sample. CDR3 sequence: CASSYRGSSYEQYF. The CDR3 DNA reads TGTGCCAGCAGTTACAGGGGAAGCTCCTACGAGCAGTACTTC. The chain links TRBV6-5 to TRBJ2-7, with TRBD1 as a possible D gene (5 bases). CDR1 is MNHEY, CDR2 SVGAGI, per germline. This CDR3 region has 14 residues. The V and J ends lost 2 bases and 0 bases respectively, with 8 bases between them.

In its sample, this clone was seen a few times. The CDR3 DNA reads TGTGCCAGCAGCTTAGTTAGCGGGGGGGCCAATGAGCAGTTCTTC. As protein: CASSLVSGGANEQFF. The genes are TRBV7-6 and TRBJ2-1; 11 nucleotides agree with TRBD2. Germline V gene data show CDR1 as SGHVS and CDR2 as FNYEAQ. Germline trimming cut 1 base from V and 6 bases from J; bases unmatched to any gene: 2. The CDR3 is made up of 15 amino acids.

This clone was seen only a few times. The chain employs TRBV5-1 and TRBJ1-4; TRBD1 might be the D (6 bases). This CDR3 is 15 amino acids long. Trimming stripped 0 bases from V and 7 bases from J, with 13 bases between. Germline V gene sequence: CDR1 SGHRS, CDR2 YFSETQ. CDR3 loop: CASSLGQVAGEKLFF. CDR3 bases: TGCGCCAGCAGCTTGGGACAGGTTGCTGGTGAAAAACTGTTTTTT.

This clone was seen more than once but under ten times. This chain joins TRBV5-1 and TRBJ2-5; D not resolved. The ends were cut back, 4 bases at V and 2 bases at J, with 3 bases in the middle. This CDR3 spans 11 amino acids. Germline V lookup: CDR1 SGHRS, CDR2 YFSETQ. CDR3 region: CASSRQETQYF. DNA of the CDR3: TGCGCCAGCAGCCGGCAAGAGACCCAGTACTTC.

The rearrangement links TRBV11-2 to TRBJ2-4; D is uncertain. Trimming took 2 bases from V and 4 from J, leaving 9 bases between them. Germline CDR1 and CDR2: SGHAT and FQNNGV. The CDR3 loop spans 14 amino acids. This CDR3 is CASSLHSLKNIQYF. The DNA for the CDR3 is TGTGCCAGCAGCTTACACAGTCTAAAAAACATTCAGTACTTC.

A few counts support this clone. The chain has TRBV30 and TRBJ2-3, with TRBD2 matching over 13 bases. Germline V CDR1 and CDR2: GTSNPN, SVGIG (reference sequence). This CDR3 contains 18 residues. V lost 4 bases, J lost 4 bases, and 14 bases stayed unmatched. The CDR3 coding sequence is TGTGCCTGGAACAAAACCCAGGGGACTAGCGGGGAGTCAGATACGCAGTATTTT. It is translated as CAWNKTQGTSGESDTQYF.

V and J are TRBV30 and TRBJ1-5, with 8 nucleotides matching TRBD1. V lost 1 base, J lost 2 bases, and 4 bases stayed unmatched. The CDR3 spans 15 residues. Per the germline V gene, CDR1 is GTSNPN and CDR2 is SVGIG (reference sequence). The CDR3 loop is CAWSGQGKGNQPQHF. Written as DNA, the CDR3 is TGTGCCTGGAGTGGACAGGGGAAAGGCAATCAGCCCCAGCATTTT.

The V and J genes are TRBV18 and TRBJ2-7; TRBD1 matches 7 bases. The CDR3 runs 14 residues. Germline V gives CDR1 KGHSH, CDR2 LQKENI. Trimming took 5 bases from V and 4 from J; bases not matched to a gene: 8. The CDR3 DNA sequence: TGTGCCAGCTCATCGGGACAGTACCCATACGAGCAGTACTTC. This encodes CASSSGQYPYEQYF. Filled out from reference TRBV18 and TRBJ2-7, the complete variable domain reads NAGVMQNPRHLVRRRGQEARLRCSPMKGHSHVYWYRQLPEEGLKFMVYLQKENIIDESGMPKERFSAEFPKEGPSILRIQQVVRGDSAAYFCASSSGQYPYEQYFGPGTRLTVT.

The gene calls are TRBV2 and TRBJ2-2, with TRBD1 identical over 9 bases. V was pared by 4 bases and J by 1 base, with 4 bases of the junction left unmatched. CDR1 SNHLY and CDR2 FYNNEI come from the germline V gene. CDR3 length equals 16 residues. The CDR3 coding sequence is TGTGCCAGCAGTGGGCCGGGACAGGGGAACACCGGGGAGCTGTTTTTT. As protein: CASSGPGQGNTGELFF.

This clone was picked up a small number of times. The chain carries TRBV28 and TRBJ1-6, with unresolved D. V gave up 4 bases and J gave up 7 bases, with 5 bases separating them. The germline gives CDR1 MDHEN, CDR2 SYDVKM. This CDR3 is built from 12 residues. CDR3: CASSSQNSPLHF. The CDR3 DNA sequence: TGTGCCAGCAGTTCCCAGAATTCACCCCTCCACTTT. The full variable domain, rest sourced from reference TRBV28 and TRBJ1-6, is DVKVTQSSRYLVKRTGEKVFLECVQDMDHENMFWYRQDPGLGLRLIYFSYDVKMKEKGDIPEGYSVSREKKERFSLILESASTNQTSMYLCASSSQNSPLHFGNGTRLTVT.

In its sample, this clone was seen a few times. The rearrangement uses TRBV27 and TRBJ2-7; TRBD1 matches 9 bases. The CDR3 runs 15 residues. V shed 4 bases, J shed 3 bases, and the junction held 7 bases outside the gene matches. CDR1 is MNHEY, CDR2 SMNVEV, per germline (reference sequence). The CDR3 is CASSSPGTGNYEQYF. CDR3 nucleotide sequence: TGTGCCAGCAGTTCCCCAGGGACAGGGAACTACGAGCAGTACTTC.

The sample holds many counts of this clone. The rearrangement joins TRBV7-9 to TRBJ1-4; the match to TRBD1 covers 9 bases. Per the germline V gene, CDR1 is SEHNR and CDR2 is FQNEAQ (reference sequence). CDR3 length: 14 residues. With 4 bases clipped from V and 7 bases from J, the junction kept 4 bases outside the gene matches. DNA for the CDR3: TGTGCCAGCAGCTGGGGACAGGGAGGTGAAAAACTGTTTTTT. Translating it yields CASSWGQGGEKLFF.

This clone was seen more than once but under ten times. The chain employs TRBV30 and TRBJ2-7, with 7 bases fitting TRBD2. V dropped 4 bases and J dropped 0; count of bases not matched to a gene: 9. The CDR3 runs to 15 residues. Germline CDR1 GTSNPN, CDR2 SVGIG (reference sequence). The CDR3 nucleotides read TGTGCCTGGATACCAGCGGGGCTTAGCTCCTACGAGCAGTACTTC. The encoded protein is CAWIPAGLSSYEQYF.

J is TRBJ1-5 and V is TRBV5-6; D is unresolved. The germline V gene has CDR1 SGHDT and CDR2 YYEEEE. V was clipped by 3 bases and J by 0 bases, with 4 bases between them. This CDR3 region has 13 residues. CDR3 sequence (DNA): TGTGCCAGCAGCTCTTTTAGCAATCAGCCCCAGCATTTT. Translating gives CASSSFSNQPQHF.

There are a few counts of this clone. The chain joins TRBV7-2 to TRBJ2-2; 10 positions agree with TRBD2. Germline values: CDR1 SGHTA, CDR2 FQGNSA. The junction had 5 bases not matched to a gene; V was cut back by 1 base and J by 6 bases. The CDR3 is made up of 16 amino acids. This chain's CDR3 is CASSLGLAGVSGELFF. As DNA, the CDR3 is TGTGCCAGCAGCTTAGGTCTAGCGGGGGTGTCCGGGGAGCTGTTTTTT.

V gene TRBV7-6 combines with J gene TRBJ2-7, with 7 positions matching TRBD1. The CDR3 is made up of 16 amino acids. Trimming at V came to 3 bases and at J to 0 bases, leaving 8 bases not matched to a gene. Germline CDR1 reads SGHVS; CDR2 reads FNYEAQ. In DNA, the CDR3 is TGTGCCAGCAGCTTCGTTCCGACAGGGAGCTCCTACGAGCAGTACTTC. This codes for CASSFVPTGSSYEQYF.

The chain combines TRBV13 with TRBJ2-7, with 11 bases identical to TRBD1. Losses at the gene ends were 5 bases for V and 4 bases for J; bases not matched to a gene: 7. The CDR3 extends over 15 amino acids. CDR1 is PRHDT and CDR2 is FYEKMQ in the germline V gene (reference sequence). The CDR3 coding sequence is TGTGCCAGCAGCCCGGGGACAGGGGGTTCATACGAGCAGTACTTC. It yields the protein CASSPGTGGSYEQYF.

The genes are TRBV4-2 and TRBJ1-2; 7 nucleotides agree with TRBD1. Looked up from germline, CDR1 is LGHNA and CDR2 is YNFKEQ. The CDR3 length is 13 residues. V was pared by 4 bases and J by 3 bases, with 2 bases of the junction left unmatched. CDR3 residues: CASSPQGDYGYTF. The DNA for the CDR3 is TGTGCCAGCAGCCCTCAGGGGGACTATGGCTACACCTTC.

This clone was seen more than once but under ten times. The chain joins TRBV28 to TRBJ2-6, with D possibly TRBD2 on 5 matching bases. The germline V gene has CDR1 MDHEN and CDR2 SYDVKM. Trimming cost V 7 bases and J 2 bases, with 6 bases left between them. The CDR3 length is 13 residues. The CDR3 here is CASTGAGANVLTF. In DNA, the CDR3 is TGTGCCAGCACCGGGGCTGGGGCCAACGTCCTGACTTTC.

The V call is TRBV19, the J call TRBJ1-6; D is ambiguous. Germline V gene data show CDR1 as LNHDA and CDR2 as SQIVND (reference sequence). The CDR3 runs 15 residues. With 4 bases removed from V and 5 bases from J, the gap between germline ends came to 12 bases. As DNA, the CDR3 is TGTGCCAGTAGTACCCCGGGTCCAAATAATTCACCCCTCCACTTT. The encoded protein is CASSTPGPNNSPLHF.

The chain carries TRBV9 and TRBJ1-6; 9 nucleotides agree with TRBD1. The CDR3 is 16 amino acids. Germline V gene lookup returns CDR1 SGDLS and CDR2 YYNGEE. Trimming cost V 4 bases and J 8 bases; bases outside gene matches: 10. In DNA, the CDR3 is TGTGCCAGCAGCCCCGATCCGGGACAGGGCCATTCACCCCTCCACTTT. It codes for CASSPDPGQGHSPLHF. The variable domain in full, with the rest retrieved from reference TRBV9 and TRBJ1-6, is DSGVTQTPKHLITATGQRVTLRCSPRSGDLSVYWYQQSLDQGLQFLIQYYNGEERAKGNILERFSAQQFPDLHSELNLSSLELGDSALYFCASSPDPGQGHSPLHFGNGTRLTVT.

The chain joins TRBV5-1 to TRBJ2-2; 12 nucleotides line up with TRBD2. The germline V gene encodes CDR1 SGHRS and CDR2 YFSETQ. The junction had 10 bases not matched to a gene; V was cut back by 7 bases and J by 6 bases. This CDR3 contains 16 residues. CDR3 protein: CASAPTSGGQAGELFF. CDR3 coding DNA: TGCGCCAGCGCCCCGACTAGCGGGGGACAGGCCGGGGAGCTGTTTTTT.

This clone has a handful of counts. V usage is TRBV19 and J usage is TRBJ1-4; D not certain. CDR3 length equals 12 residues. Germline V lookup: CDR1 LNHDA, CDR2 SQIVND (reference sequence). Trimming took 10 bases from V and 6 from J, leaving 12 bases between them. CDR3 DNA sequence: TGTGCCACCAGCGGACTTGATGAAAAACTGTTTTTT. It is translated as CATSGLDEKLFF.

This clone was seen only a few times. The V and J genes are TRBV21-1 and TRBJ2-5; the D call in the table, TRBD1, was not verified against the DNA. The end of the DNA is better explained by TRBJ2-7, so the J call may be wrong. TRBV21-1 corresponds to a pseudogene. This CDR3 is 15 amino acids long. CDR3 DNA sequence: TGTGCCAGCAGCAAGGACAGAACATTAGCCTACGAGCAGTACTTC. Translating gives CASSKDRTLAYEQYF.

The J gene is TRBJ1-2, the V gene TRBV6-5; D uncertain. V lost 2 bases and J lost 1, with 5 bases in between. The CDR3 extends over 13 amino acids. Germline CDR1 MNHEY, CDR2 SVGAGI. CDR3 sequence: CASSYGDNYGYTF. The DNA for the CDR3 is TGTGCCAGCAGTTACGGAGATAACTATGGCTACACCTTC.

This clone was seen ten or more times. For the CDR3, the DNA is TGTGCCAGCTTTACAGGGGGCCGTAATGAGCAGTTCTTC. It yields the protein CASFTGGRNEQFF. The gene calls are TRBV28 and TRBJ2-1, with TRBD1 identical over 9 bases. The V segment lost 8 bases and the J segment 7 bases; nucleotides outside the gene matches: 6. The CDR3 extends over 13 amino acids. Germline loops: CDR1 MDHEN, CDR2 SYDVKM.

This chain joins TRBV4-2 and TRBJ1-5; TRBD1 aligns across 8 bases. The length of the CDR3 is 15 residues. Germline assignment: CDR1 LGHNA and CDR2 YNFKEQ. Trimming at V came to 1 base and at J to 9 bases, leaving 8 bases not matched to a gene. This CDR3 is CASSQVATGVSPQHF. The CDR3 bases are TGTGCCAGCAGCCAAGTGGCGACAGGGGTTTCGCCCCAGCATTTT.

This rearrangement joins TRBV2 to TRBJ1-4; 7 nucleotides align to TRBD1. The CDR3 runs to 14 residues. CDR1 and CDR2 from the germline V gene are SNHLY and FYNNEI. The trim removed 6 bases at V and 3 bases at J, leaving 4 bases unmatched. The DNA of the CDR3 is TGTGCCAGCAGACTCGGGACAGCTAATGAAAAACTGTTTTTT. Amino acid sequence: CASRLGTANEKLFF.